These 11 T cell receptor beta chains came from one sample sequenced in a study of blood T cell repertoires in COVID-19. TCRdb's copy holds only in-frame clones and misses some; the assay was immunoSEQ multiplex PCR. This table holds approximately 200,000 clones, around 87% found once. Sequenced input: PBMCs or T cells enriched from blood (not recorded which). These TCRs come from a man under 40 in a cohort exposed to, infected with or recovered from COVID-19 (not recorded which).

This chain connects TRBV18 to TRBJ1-2; TRBD1 aligns across 8 bases. Germline V gives CDR1 KGHSH, CDR2 LQKENI. This CDR3 is built from 15 residues. After removal of 2 bases from V and 4 bases from J, the junction contained 6 bases not matched to a gene. CDR3 loop: CASSPSGTGSYGYTF. CDR3 nucleotide sequence: TGTGCCAGCTCACCATCCGGGACAGGATCCTATGGCTACACCTTC.

The V gene is TRBV7-9, the J gene TRBJ2-7; possibly TRBD2 for D (5 bases). CDR3 length equals 14 residues. The germline V gene encodes CDR1 SEHNR and CDR2 FQNEAQ (reference sequence). V was shortened by 5 bases and J by 3 bases, with 14 bases between the two germline ends. In nucleotides, the CDR3 is TGTGCCAGCAGCCCCGTTTCGAGCGGCTACGAGCAGTACTTC. This translates into CASSPVSSGYEQYF.

The genes are TRBV27 and TRBJ1-1, with 8 bases identical to TRBD1. Germline lookup yields CDR1 MNHEY and CDR2 SMNVEV (reference sequence). V trimming: 2 bases; J trimming: 4 bases; junction bases outside the gene matches: 18. This CDR3 has 19 residues. DNA of the CDR3: TGTGCCAGCAGTTTAAGTTTTCGTACGCCTGGACAGGGCGGCACTGAAGCTTTCTTT. This encodes CASSLSFRTPGQGGTEAFF.

V is TRBV13 and J is TRBJ2-7; 10 positions agree with TRBD2. Germline trimming cut 6 bases from V and 3 bases from J; bases unmatched to any gene: 11. Germline CDR1 and CDR2: PRHDT and FYEKMQ (reference sequence). The CDR3 totals 16 residues. The CDR3 coding sequence is TGTGCCAGCAGTTCGGCTAGCGGGAGAAGGCTCTACGAGCAGTACTTC. Encoded protein: CASSSASGRRLYEQYF. The entire variable domain, with the rest obtained from reference TRBV13 and TRBJ2-7, is as follows: AAGVIQSPRHLIKEKRETATLKCYPIPRHDTVYWYQQGPGQDPQFLISFYEKMQSDKGSIPDRFSAQQFSDYHSELNMSSLELGDSALYFCASSSASGRRLYEQYFGPGTRLTVT.

V usage is TRBV5-6 and J usage is TRBJ1-3, with D possibly matching TRBD1 (5 bases). V shed 4 bases and J shed 0 bases, with 14 bases lying between them. The germline CDR1 and CDR2 sequences are SGHDT and YYEEEE. This CDR3 is built from 16 residues. The CDR3, as DNA: TGTGCCAGCAGCGGTTGGGGGGTCGACTCTGGAAACACCATATATTTT. Translation: CASSGWGVDSGNTIYF.

In its sample, this clone was seen once. The chain uses TRBV6-6 and TRBJ1-4, with a possible D match to TRBD1 (5 bases). V was trimmed by 5 bases and J by 3 bases, leaving 10 bases between them. Germline lookup yields CDR1 MNHNY and CDR2 SVGAGI (reference sequence). This CDR3 is 14 amino acids long. This CDR3 is CASSPGIANEKLFF. The DNA of the CDR3 is TGTGCCAGCAGTCCAGGGATCGCTAATGAAAAACTGTTTTTT.

V gene TRBV3-1 (or the pseudogene TRBV3-2) combines with J gene TRBJ1-4; the match to TRBD1 covers 8 bases. With 0 bases clipped from V and 7 bases from J, the junction kept 7 bases outside the gene matches. The V gene's germline CDR1 is LGHDT and CDR2 YNNKEL (reference sequence). CDR3 length: 16 residues. As DNA, the CDR3 is TGTGCCAGCAGCCAAGACGGGGGGACAGGAGCTGAAAAACTGTTTTTT. It is translated as CASSQDGGTGAEKLFF.

The chain couples TRBV7-6 to TRBJ2-2; 12 bases match TRBD2. The J segment lost 0 bases and the V segment lost 2 bases, leaving 4 bases of the junction unmatched. The CDR3 consists of 18 residues. CDR1 is SGHVS, CDR2 FNYEAQ, per germline. The CDR3 coding sequence is TGTGCCAGCAGCTTAATTAGGACTAGCGGGACGAACACCGGGGAGCTGTTTTTT. Translated, it gives CASSLIRTSGTNTGELFF.

The chain uses TRBV2 and TRBJ1-5; D is unresolved. The CDR3 runs 13 residues. Germline CDR1 SNHLY, CDR2 FYNNEI. With 8 bases removed from V and 0 bases from J, the gap between germline ends came to 8 bases. CDR3: CASGRFSNQPQHF. CDR3 bases: TGTGCCAGCGGGAGATTTAGCAATCAGCCCCAGCATTTT.

This sequence joins TRBV18 and TRBJ2-1; 12 positions agree with TRBD1. Germline V CDR1 and CDR2: KGHSH, LQKENI. Unmatched junction bases numbered 5, after V lost 5 bases and J lost 6 bases. The length of the CDR3 is 15 residues. CDR3 DNA sequence: TGTGCCAGCTCATACGGGACAGGGGGCCGCAATGAGCAGTTCTTC. Its translation is CASSYGTGGRNEQFF.

The V call is TRBV27, the J call TRBJ2-5, with TRBD1 identical over 7 bases. The ends lost 6 bases at V and 2 bases at J; junction bases unmatched: 6. This CDR3 is built from 14 residues. In germline, CDR1 is MNHEY, CDR2 SMNVEV (reference sequence). The CDR3 DNA sequence: TGTGCCAGCAGCGCTTGGGACAGACAAGAGACCCAGTACTTC. Amino acids: CASSAWDRQETQYF.